A selection of T cell receptor beta chains follows, all from one sample in a study of human T cells and chemical hapten exposure. TCRdb redid the calling of the RACE reads with MiXCR, one entry per CDR3 protein. The table has 75,000 to 90,000 distinct CDR3 sequences, around a tenth seen once. Source: whole blood, taken in connection with sensitization to the hapten diphenylcyclopropenone (DPC). These receptors were obtained from a woman aged 45-59 years with alopecia areata. Some clones in this sample may be carry-over from other donors' samples. Each CDR3 is given with its conserved first and last residue. A D gene is named only where the DNA matches it firmly. Size is stated for part of the rows, as once, few or many counts, or as a class when the clone is expanded.

D,J,size,V,DNA,CDR3
-,TRBJ1-6,many,TRBV6-5,TGTGCCAGCAGTTACTCCCATAATTCACCCCTCCACTTT,CASSYSHNSPLHF
-,TRBJ2-1,once,TRBV20-1,TGCAGTGCTCGCCCCGGGAGAGCCTACAATGAGCAGTTCTTC,CSARPGRAYNEQFF
-,TRBJ1-3,few,TRBV18,TGTGCCAGCTCACCATCGTCAGAAAACACCATATATTTT,CASSPSSENTIYF
-,TRBJ2-2,-,TRBV11-2,TGTGCCAGCAGCTTCCTCACCGGGGAGCTGTTTTTT,CASSFLTGELFF
TRBD2,TRBJ2-4,-,TRBV4-3,TGCGCCAGCAGCCAAGCCCTAGCGGGGCCCGCCTCATTAGCCAAAAACATTCAGTACTTC,CASSQALAGPASLAKNIQYF
-,TRBJ1-4,-,TRBV9,TGTGCCAGCAGCGTAGGGCTCCGCAGTTTTAATGAAAAACTGTTTTTT,CASSVGLRSFNEKLFF
TRBD2,TRBJ2-7,few,TRBV7-2,TGTGCCAGCACGCCAAACCCCTCTAGCGGGAGGGCCTACGAGCAGTACTTC,CASTPNPSSGRAYEQYF
-,TRBJ2-7,-,TRBV29-1,TGCAGCGTAGCCCTGGGGTACGAGCAGTACTTC,CSVALGYEQYF
-,TRBJ2-5,-,TRBV18,TGTGCCAGCTCCGGAGGGTTCGAAGAGACCCAGTACTTC,CASSGGFEETQYF
TRBD2,TRBJ2-3,few,TRBV6-6,TGTGCCAGCAGGACGGGTCTAGCGGGAGGTCAGACAGATACGCAGTATTTT,CASRTGLAGGQTDTQYF
TRBD1,TRBJ1-5,few,TRBV28,TGTGCCAGCAGTTTTCTCCAGGGGGGAAGCAATCAGCCCCAGCATTTT,CASSFLQGGSNQPQHF
-,TRBJ2-7,-,TRBV7-2,TGTGCCAGCAGCTTGGGGGCAGTGCTCTCCTACGAGCAGTACTTC,CASSLGAVLSYEQYF
-,TRBJ2-2,-,TRBV7-6,TGTGCCAGCAGCTTAGATCAGACGGACACCGGGGAGCTGTTTTTT,CASSLDQTDTGELFF
-,TRBJ2-5,-,TRBV3-1,TGTGCCAGCAGCCAATTACGCGACAGCCAAGAGACCCAGTACTTC,CASSQLRDSQETQYF
-,TRBJ2-3,few,TRBV6-2/TRBV6-3,TGTGCCAGCAGTTTACCCGGTAACACAGATACGCAGTATTTT,CASSLPGNTDTQYF
TRBD1,TRBJ1-3,many,TRBV30,TGTGCCTGCAGACAGGGCGCTGGAAACACCATATATTTT,CACRQGAGNTIYF
TRBD2,TRBJ2-3,many,TRBV28,TGTGCCAGCAGTCCAGCGGGAGGGGCAGATACGCAGTATTTT,CASSPAGGADTQYF
TRBD1,TRBJ2-3,few,TRBV11-3,TGTGCCAGCAGAGTGGGGACAGGGGTTCGAACAGATACGCAGTATTTT,CASRVGTGVRTDTQYF
-,TRBJ1-6,few,TRBV5-1,TGCGCCAGCAGCTTGGACGATGGGAATTCACCCCTCCACTTT,CASSLDDGNSPLHF
-,TRBJ1-5,-,TRBV20-1,TGCAGTGCCCAAAGACAGGCGAATCAGCCCCAGCATTTT,CSAQRQANQPQHF
-,TRBJ2-3,many,TRBV11-2,TGTGCCAGCAGCACGGGACCGCACACAGATACGCAGTATTTT,CASSTGPHTDTQYF
TRBD1,TRBJ2-5,few,TRBV7-9,TGTGCCAGCAGCTCGGACAGGTTACAAGAGACCCAGTACTTC,CASSSDRLQETQYF
TRBD2,TRBJ2-1,few,TRBV7-9,TGTGCCAGCAGCTTAGCACTAGCGGAGCAGTTCTTC,CASSLALAEQFF
TRBD1,TRBJ2-7,few,TRBV6-5,TGTGCCAGCAGTTACCAGGGGGCGACCTACGAGCAGTACTTC,CASSYQGATYEQYF
TRBD1,TRBJ1-2,few,TRBV5-1,TGCGCCAGCAGCCCGGGACAGGCCACTAACTATGGCTACACCTTC,CASSPGQATNYGYTF
-,TRBJ2-2,-,TRBV27,TGTGCCAGCAGTATTCCGACGGTCGGGGAGCTGTTTTTT,CASSIPTVGELFF
-,TRBJ1-1,-,TRBV27,TGTGCCAGCATTAAAGAACAGGGCATCTTCGAAGCTTTCTTT,CASIKEQGIFEAFF
-,TRBJ2-2,many,TRBV7-9,TGTGCCAGCAGCTTACTAGTTCCCACCGGGGAGCTGTTTTTT,CASSLLVPTGELFF
TRBD2,TRBJ2-1,few,TRBV24-1,TGTGCCACCAGTGAATTAGCGGGAGTGGCGACTGAGCAGTTCTTC,CATSELAGVATEQFF
TRBD2,TRBJ2-7,-,TRBV9,TGTGCCAGCAGCGAGGGACTAGCGGCTGGAGTCTACGAGCAGTACTTC,CASSEGLAAGVYEQYF
-,TRBJ2-5,-,TRBV18,TGTGCCAGCTCACCAAGGCGACATCCCCAAGAGACCCAGTACTTC,CASSPRRHPQETQYF
-,TRBJ2-7,many,TRBV25-1,TGTGCCAGCAAGGGACCTGCCTACGAGCAGTACTTC,CASKGPAYEQYF
TRBD2,TRBJ2-1,few,TRBV7-8,TGTGCCAGCAGCTTACTAGCGGGAGCGGGCAATGAGCAGTTCTTC,CASSLLAGAGNEQFF
TRBD1,TRBJ1-2,few,TRBV20-1,TGCAGTGCTAGCCAGACAGGGGCTACATATGGCTACACCTTC,CSASQTGATYGYTF
-,TRBJ2-1,many,TRBV7-2,TGTGCCAGCAGCTTGGACTGGGGAAAGTACAATGAGCAGTTCTTC,CASSLDWGKYNEQFF
-,TRBJ2-2,many,TRBV29-1,TGCAGCGTTCGGGCGAGAGGGACCACCGGGGAGCTGTTTTTT,CSVRARGTTGELFF
TRBD2,TRBJ2-3,few,TRBV20-1,TGCAGTGCTAGAGATCAGGGAGGTAGCGGGAGACCCCCAGATACGCAGTATTTT,CSARDQGGSGRPPDTQYF
-,TRBJ1-1,many,TRBV5-5,TGTGCCAGCAGCCGCAGAGAACGGACTGAAGCTTTCTTT,CASSRRERTEAFF
-,TRBJ2-3,few,TRBV7-6,TGTGCCAGCAGTTCTCGCGGATCGTCCACTACGCAGTATTTT,CASSSRGSSTTQYF
-,TRBJ1-5,few,TRBV18,TGTGCCAGCTCACCACTCGACGGCAATCAGCCCCAGCATTTT,CASSPLDGNQPQHF
TRBD2,TRBJ2-7,few,TRBV20-1,TGCAGTGCTAGACTATTAAGCGGGGACTCCTACGAGCAGTACTTC,CSARLLSGDSYEQYF
TRBD1,TRBJ2-1,few,TRBV20-1,TGCAGTGCTAGACGGACAGGGGCCTACAATGAGCAGTTCTTC,CSARRTGAYNEQFF
-,TRBJ2-5,many,TRBV15,TGTGCCACCAGCAGAGATCCCCCTGAGCGAGAGACCCAGTACTTC,CATSRDPPERETQYF
-,TRBJ2-7,-,TRBV12-3/TRBV12-4,TGTGCCAGCAGTTTAGCGATGGGGGGCCCTCACTTC,CASSLAMGGPHF
-,TRBJ2-3,few,TRBV5-1,TGCGCCAGCAGCGGAACAACTAGTCCCACAGATACGCAGTATTTT,CASSGTTSPTDTQYF
TRBD2,TRBJ2-1,many,TRBV24-1,TGTGCCACCAGTGAGCTAGCGGGAGTTGGTGAGCAGTTCTTC,CATSELAGVGEQFF
TRBD2,TRBJ2-7,-,TRBV7-2,TGTGCCAGCAGCCTGGGACTAGCGACGCCCTACGAGCAGTACTTC,CASSLGLATPYEQYF
-,TRBJ1-3,few,TRBV20-1,TGCAGTGCTAGCCCAGGGTTGAGAAACACCATATATTTT,CSASPGLRNTIYF
TRBD2,TRBJ2-1,few,TRBV6-5,TGTGCCAGCAGTTACTCGAATAGCGGGAGAATGGAGCAGTTCTTC,CASSYSNSGRMEQFF
-,TRBJ1-1,-,TRBV14,TGTGCCAGCAGCCGACAGGTGAACACTGAAGCTTTCTTT,CASSRQVNTEAFF